This passage covers 24 T cell receptor beta chains from one sample sequenced in a study of cytomegalovirus exposure and HLA in healthy donors. The PCR employed 60 Vbeta primers together with 13 Jbeta primers. Assay used: immunoSEQ multiplex PCR; TCRdb lists only in-frame clones, some missing. The sample has around 280,000 clones; around nine tenths are singletons. The sample was PBMCs. The receptor source for this set is a woman between 18 and 29 years old in good health and CMV-seronegative.

The chain employs TRBV29-1 and TRBJ1-2; the D gene is possibly TRBD1 (6 bases). From germline, CDR1 is SQVTM and CDR2 ANQGSEA. The V end was cut by 3 bases, the J end by 4 bases, with 18 bases between. The CDR3 extends over 15 amino acids. The CDR3 region is CSVDPQGPTIYGYTF. As DNA, the CDR3 is TGCAGCGTTGACCCACAGGGACCGACGATCTATGGCTACACCTTC.

V usage is TRBV6-6 and J usage is TRBJ1-5, with D tentatively TRBD1 (5 bases). Looked up from germline, CDR1 is MNHNY and CDR2 is SVGAGI (reference sequence). This CDR3 is 14 amino acids long. V was pared by 11 bases and J by 3 bases, with 17 bases between. The CDR3 coding sequence is TGTGCCGGGGCTCAGGACACTTCCAATCAGCCCCAGCATTTT. It yields the protein CAGAQDTSNQPQHF.

V usage is TRBV6-1 and J usage is TRBJ1-1, with 7 bases lining up with TRBD1. The CDR3 is 13 residues long. In germline, CDR1 is MNHNS, CDR2 SASEGT. J lost 8 bases, V lost 6 bases, and 9 bases had no gene match. CDR3 region: CASSWTGLTEAFF. As DNA, the CDR3 is TGTGCCAGCAGCTGGACAGGCCTTACGGAAGCTTTCTTT.

The rearrangement links TRBV6-1 to TRBJ2-5; possibly TRBD2 for D (7 bases). Near its end, the DNA agrees better with TRBJ2-7, so the J call may be wrong. The CDR3 has 15 residues. Per the germline V gene, CDR1 is MNHNS and CDR2 is SASEGT. CDR3 nucleotide sequence: TGTGCCAGCAGTGAGAATAGGGGGGGCCCCTACGAGCAGTACTTC. It encodes CASSENRGGPYEQYF.

This clone occurred once. The chain combines TRBV5-6 with TRBJ1-2, with TRBD1 matching 8 bases. Trimming took 0 bases from V and 0 from J; bases not matched to a gene: 4. The germline gives CDR1 SGHDT, CDR2 YYEEEE. The CDR3 loop spans 16 amino acids. As DNA, the CDR3 is TGTGCCAGCAGCTTGGGACAGGGGTCTTCTAACTATGGCTACACCTTC. It is translated as CASSLGQGSSNYGYTF.

This chain uses TRBV18 with TRBJ1-4; D is undetermined. Germline-derived CDR1 and CDR2 are KGHSH and LQKENI. This CDR3 spans 15 amino acids. V was shortened by 1 base and J by 5 bases, with 11 bases between the two germline ends. CDR3 amino acids: CASSPRMAANEKLFF. As DNA, the CDR3 is TGTGCCAGCTCACCACGGATGGCAGCGAATGAAAAACTGTTTTTT.

The chain is built from TRBV4-2 and TRBJ1-1, with TRBD1 matching 10 bases. The CDR3 is 17 amino acids. Germline V gene sequence: CDR1 LGHNA, CDR2 YNFKEQ. The J segment lost 4 bases and the V segment lost 4 bases, leaving 12 bases of the junction unmatched. The CDR3 reads CASSPATGQGYGTEAFF. In DNA, the CDR3 is TGTGCCAGCAGCCCTGCAACGGGACAGGGGTACGGCACTGAAGCTTTCTTT.

This clone occurred a few times. This chain uses TRBV4-2 with TRBJ1-5; no clear D gene. The CDR3 covers 17 residues. Germline CDR1 reads LGHNA; CDR2 reads YNFKEQ. V was shortened by 0 bases and J by 0 bases, with 12 bases between the two germline ends. The CDR3 DNA is TGTGCCAGCAGCCAAGAATTGCTTACTAATAGCAATCAGCCCCAGCATTTT. It is translated as CASSQELLTNSNQPQHF.

The J gene is TRBJ2-7, the V gene TRBV27; possibly TRBD1 for D (6 bases). The CDR3 length is 15 residues. Germline V gene data show CDR1 as MNHEY and CDR2 as SMNVEV (reference sequence). Trimming took off 3 bases at V and 9 bases at J, with 21 bases between the two ends. CDR3 in DNA: TGTGCCAGCAGTTTCCTACAGGGAGCCCAGGATCCGCAGTACTTC. It is translated as CASSFLQGAQDPQYF.

The chain uses TRBV5-1 and TRBJ2-3; the match to TRBD2 covers 7 bases. Trimming removed 1 base from V and 4 bases from J; junction bases left unmatched: 9. There are 16 residues in the CDR3. The germline gives CDR1 SGHRS, CDR2 YFSETQ. The CDR3 loop reads CASSLNVAGVSDTQYF. DNA for the CDR3: TGCGCCAGCAGCTTGAATGTGGCGGGGGTATCAGATACGCAGTATTTT.

The chain joins TRBV4-1 to TRBJ1-3, with D uncertain. V dropped 4 bases and J dropped 0 bases, with 16 bases sitting between them. This CDR3 has 17 residues. The germline CDR1 and CDR2 sequences are MGHRA and YSYEKL. CDR3 in amino acids: CASSRSPTGNSGNTIYF. DNA for the CDR3: TGCGCCAGCAGCCGGAGCCCCACCGGAAACTCTGGAAACACCATATATTTT.

A single count supports this clone. This chain uses TRBV10-1 with TRBJ2-5; no reliable D call. Germline V CDR1 and CDR2: WNHNN, SYGVQD (reference sequence). Trimming removed 0 bases from V and 5 bases from J, with 10 bases in between. The CDR3 is made up of 14 amino acids. The CDR3, as DNA: TGCGCCAGCAGTGAGTCCGGTAGTACGGAGACCCAGTACTTC. It translates to CASSESGSTETQYF.

The rearrangement joins TRBV7-9 to TRBJ1-6; D is undetermined. Trimming pared 5 bases from V and 16 bases from J, leaving 15 bases between. The CDR3 runs to 12 residues. Germline loops: CDR1 SEHNR, CDR2 FQNEAQ (reference sequence). The CDR3 reads CASSDPTIRLHF. For the CDR3, the DNA is TGTGCCAGCAGCGACCCCACGATCAGGCTCCACTTT. The full variable domain, its missing parts supplied by reference TRBV7-9 and TRBJ1-6, is DTGVSQNPRHKITKRGQNVTFRCDPISEHNRLYWYRQTLGQGPEFLTYFQNEAQLEKSRLLSDRFSAERPKGSFSTLEIQRTEQGDSAMYLCASSDPTIRLHFGNGTRLTVT.

This chain connects TRBV10-3 to TRBJ2-1, with D perhaps TRBD2 (5 bases). The CDR3 sequence is 11 residues long. Trimming removed 3 bases from V and 9 bases from J, with 6 bases in between. Germline loops: CDR1 ENHRY, CDR2 SYGVKD. The CDR3 sequence: CAISERGEQFF. CDR3 coding DNA: TGTGCCATCAGTGAACGGGGTGAGCAGTTCTTC.

The chain combines TRBV2 with TRBJ1-2, with a possible D match to TRBD1 (5 bases). Germline values: CDR1 SNHLY, CDR2 FYNNEI. The V end lost 8 bases, the J end lost 0 bases, and 16 bases lay between the germline ends. The CDR3 runs 15 residues. DNA of the CDR3: TGTGCCAGCTTGTCTACAGGAATGGCTAACTATGGCTACACCTTC. It codes for CASLSTGMANYGYTF. Supplemented by reference TRBV2 and TRBJ1-2, the full variable domain reads EPEVTQTPSHQVTQMGQEVILRCVPISNHLYFYWYRQILGQKVEFLVSFYNNEISEKSEIFDDQFSVERPDGSNFTLKIRSTKLEDSAMYFCASLSTGMANYGYTFGSGTRLTVV.

This clone occurred a few times. At the DNA level, this CDR3 is encoded by other sequences in the same sample as well. The chain is built from TRBV9 and TRBJ2-3; TRBD2 is a possible D gene (6 bases). The CDR3 runs to 14 residues. V was clipped by 2 bases and J by 0 bases, with 7 bases between them. Germline lookup yields CDR1 SGDLS and CDR2 YYNGEE. This chain's CDR3 is CASSVGGSTDTQYF. The CDR3 bases are TGTGCCAGCAGCGTCGGGGGTAGCACAGATACGCAGTATTTT.

J is TRBJ1-1 and V is TRBV27; 7 nucleotides align to TRBD1. CDR3 length: 16 residues. V was pared by 2 bases and J by 1 base, with 7 bases of the junction left unmatched. The germline V gene encodes CDR1 MNHEY and CDR2 SMNVEV (reference sequence). The CDR3 reads CASSLGRGNRNTEAFF. DNA for the CDR3: TGTGCCAGCAGTTTAGGCAGGGGGAATCGGAACACTGAAGCTTTCTTT.

The V and J genes are TRBV7-6 and TRBJ2-2; the match to TRBD2 covers 10 bases. The V and J ends lost 4 bases and 8 bases, in that order; junction bases with no gene match: 4. The CDR3 totals 14 residues. Germline V gene sequence: CDR1 SGHVS, CDR2 FNYEAQ. CDR3 coding DNA: TGTGCCAGCAGCTCCTCGACTAGCGGGGGGGAGCTGTTTTTT. As protein: CASSSSTSGGELFF.

V gene TRBV19 combines with J gene TRBJ1-5; unclear D gene. The V gene lost 9 bases and the J gene lost 4 bases, with 10 bases spanning the gap. Germline CDR1 and CDR2: LNHDA and SQIVND (reference sequence). The CDR3 runs to 12 residues. The CDR3 DNA is TGTGCCAGCCAGATATTAAATCAGCCCCAGCATTTT. Translation gives CASQILNQPQHF.

With regard to this clone: Other DNA variants within this sample encode the same CDR3. The chain combines TRBV27 with TRBJ2-7, with TRBD1 matching 9 bases. Losses at the gene ends were 3 bases for V and 3 bases for J; bases not matched to a gene: 3. Germline loops: CDR1 MNHEY, CDR2 SMNVEV (reference sequence). CDR3 length: 14 amino acids. This CDR3 reads CASSLGTGSYEQYF. Here the CDR3 DNA reads TGTGCCAGCAGTTTGGGGACAGGGAGCTACGAGCAGTACTTC.

The chain has TRBV6-5 and TRBJ1-1; D possibly corresponds to TRBD1 (6 bases). V dropped 7 bases and J dropped 8 bases, with 14 bases sitting between them. The germline V gene encodes CDR1 MNHEY and CDR2 SVGAGI. The CDR3 totals 12 residues. CDR3 nucleotides: TGTGCCAGCAAGGGAGGGGGACGCGAAGCTTTCTTT. Amino acids: CASKGGGREAFF.

This clone showed up just once. The V and J genes are TRBV6-1 and TRBJ1-2; D call uncertain. Trimming removed 2 bases from V and 0 bases from J, with 10 bases in between. The CDR3 is made up of 15 amino acids. Germline values: CDR1 MNHNS, CDR2 SASEGT. DNA for the CDR3: TGTGCCAGCAGTGAATGGGCACCCACTAACTATGGCTACACCTTC. Translated: CASSEWAPTNYGYTF.

This chain links TRBV5-5 with TRBJ2-3; tentative D call: TRBD2 (5 bases). The germline V gene has CDR1 SGHKS and CDR2 YYEKEE (reference sequence). The length of the CDR3 is 12 residues. Deletions cut 4 bases from V and 5 bases from J, with 8 bases between. CDR3 sequence (DNA): TGTGCCAGCAGCCCGGACTTAGATACGCAGTATTTT. Its protein product is CASSPDLDTQYF.

The V call is TRBV2, the J call TRBJ1-4; 11 bases align to TRBD1. Per germline, CDR1 SNHLY and CDR2 FYNNEI. The CDR3 is 18 residues long. V lost 6 bases and J lost 7; bases outside the gene matches: 16. The CDR3, as DNA: TGTGCCAGCAGCGCCTCTAGGACAGGGGGCTCTCGAAGTGAAAAACTGTTTTTT. Protein: CASSASRTGGSRSEKLFF.